The clone carrying this TCR beta chain occurred many times. Germline CDR1 is MNHEY and CDR2 is SVGAGI. This CDR3 has 17 residues. Trimming left V 0 bases short and J 2 bases short, with 14 bases between. The study enrolled patients aged 18 to 65 with newly diagnosed hyperthyroidism of under 2 months' duration. The source of the sample is a study of T cells in Graves' hyperthyroidism and ophthalmopathy. For the study at large: Blood was drawn when the patient was first diagnosed and still untreated.

What was amplified from RNA transcripts were TCR beta CDR3 regions. First-round RT-PCR targeting the TCR CDR3 was performed with the HTBI primer set. TCRdb reprocessed the multiplex PCR reads via MiXCR and lists one record per CDR3 protein. In the table there are some 510,000 distinct CDR3 sequences, 20% to 25% of which are singletons. The TCR was taken from a man younger than 35 with Graves' hyperthyroidism. The sample consisted of blood. The V and J genes are TRBV6-5 and TRBJ1-5; the D gene is possibly TRBD1 (5 bases). The CDR3 loop is CASSYSSQGVRNQPQHF. In nucleotides, the CDR3 is TGTGCCAGCAGTTACTCTTCTCAGGGAGTTCGCAATCAGCCCCAGCATTTT.